The entry below describes one TCR beta chain. Study processing details: Amplification of reference gene primers provided the estimated nucleated cell counts. Here immunoSEQ multiplex PCR was the method, and the copy in TCRdb shows in-frame clones only, minus some. V and J calls and clone size are those listed in that table; D and trimming were worked out from the DNA. The sample holds tens of thousands of clones; about 87% are singletons and the top ten take roughly 11%. This sample is drawn from a study of blood T cell repertoires in COVID-19. For the study at large: The origin of the acute and convalescent COVID-19 samples was the United States, Italy and Spain. Sources were T cells, B-cell-depleted T cells, or PBMCs; the material itself was cDNA or gDNA.

CDR1 is SGHAT, CDR2 FQNNGV, per germline. This CDR3 region has 12 residues. V lost 1 base, J lost 10 bases, and 7 bases lay in between. The origin of this receptor is an elderly man with acute or convalescent COVID-19. The rearrangement links TRBV11-2 to TRBJ2-2; no clear D gene. The sample comprised peripheral blood. CDR3 in amino acids: CASSLGEEELFF. Written as DNA, the CDR3 is TGTGCCAGCAGCTTAGGAGAGGAGGAGCTGTTTTTT.